This TCR beta chain was observed in a study of T cell responses to AZD1222 COVID-19 vaccine (dated by TCRdb to the early 2020s). Turning to the overall study: A total of about 230 trial participants underwent TCR sequencing, of whom about 210 received two doses of AZD1222 and some 25 received two doses of the MenACWY control vaccine. Enrollment into the trials was organized by age into subgroups of 18-55, 56-69 and 70-plus years, and those subgroups contained roughly 140, 27 and 60 TCR-sequenced participants, respectively.

Notes on this clone: The clone's antigen remains unknown. No much larger clonotype is one base removed from it; base qualities were not supplied.

As encoded in the germline V gene (reference sequence), CDR1 is LNHDA while CDR2 is SQIVND. The CDR3 measures 16 amino acids from cysteine to phenylalanine. The retained sequence is limited to the CDR3, 48 bases, with the frame set at the first base. Trimmed from V: 7 bases; trimmed from J: 3 bases; junction bases lacking a gene match: 9. This sample's time point label indicates: about 28 days (+/-7) after the second vaccine dose. AZD1222 recipients given second doses at about 4 weeks or at about 12 weeks were pooled, since spike-specific TCR depth and breadth were not found to differ between the two schedules. Vaccinee samples came from UK trials COV001 and COV002, including a single-blind randomized controlled phase 2/3 trial of AZD1222 (ChAdOx1 nCoV-19) in healthy adults. For TCRbeta chain sequencing, PBMC samples from trial participants were taken at day 0 and at day 28 after the second dose.

The CDR3 regions of human TCRbeta chains were analyzed by immunosequencing. The authors' analysis ran thus. TCRs in the repertoires were matched against a reference library of SARS-CoV-2-specific TCRs that had been generated with the MIRA antigen-specificity platform. Breadth meant the fraction of unique TCRs that were SARS-CoV-2-associated, whereas depth meant the fraction of total T cells that were SARS-CoV-2-associated. Each spike-specific TCR was assigned to its reactive spike region and to a CD4 or CD8 class using the MIRA data. Log10-transformed breadth and depth values were compared by one-way ANOVA with Sidak's multiple comparisons tests. TCRdb stores this immuneACCESS table with in-frame sequences only. Part of the clones is absent; in the studies checked, under half of the shortfall reflects unresolved V genes, and no reason is known for the rest. V and J calls and clone size come straight from that table; D and trimming were deduced from the DNA. The sample table contains roughly 120,000 clones; only one count was recorded for roughly 86% of them. The top ten clonotypes cover 4.4% of the sample.

Summary of the overall study and its limitations: The 56-69-year group was small, and its depth increase did not reach significance, likely because of low power. The vaccine-associated CD4 TCRs covered the entire spike protein, and the dominant responses fell in regions 160-218 and 743-854. Conclusions about previously exposed vaccinees are limited because only six or seven AZD1222 recipients were SARS-CoV-2 seropositive at baseline. Epitopes outside the regions mutated in the B.1.351 and B.1.1.7 variants were reportedly recognized by nearly half of the unique spike-specific TCRs. No day 14 peak-response samples were available, so repertoires were characterized only after the peak T cell response. After two AZD1222 doses, spike-specific TCR breadth and depth were significantly higher than at day 0 and than in MenACWY recipients. Participants were mostly white British and included more females than males, and it was suggested by the authors that clonal diversity may have been underestimated.

This clonotype originated in an adult who received the AZD1222 COVID-19 vaccine. Recombination joined TRBV19 with TRBJ1-4, with 9 middle bases fitting TRBD1. Source: peripheral blood, taken 28 days after the second AZD1222 dose. In nucleotides, the sequence is TGTGCCAGTAATAGCGGGACAGGGTACCCTAATGAAAAACTGTTTTTT. It encodes CASNSGTGYPNEKLFF.